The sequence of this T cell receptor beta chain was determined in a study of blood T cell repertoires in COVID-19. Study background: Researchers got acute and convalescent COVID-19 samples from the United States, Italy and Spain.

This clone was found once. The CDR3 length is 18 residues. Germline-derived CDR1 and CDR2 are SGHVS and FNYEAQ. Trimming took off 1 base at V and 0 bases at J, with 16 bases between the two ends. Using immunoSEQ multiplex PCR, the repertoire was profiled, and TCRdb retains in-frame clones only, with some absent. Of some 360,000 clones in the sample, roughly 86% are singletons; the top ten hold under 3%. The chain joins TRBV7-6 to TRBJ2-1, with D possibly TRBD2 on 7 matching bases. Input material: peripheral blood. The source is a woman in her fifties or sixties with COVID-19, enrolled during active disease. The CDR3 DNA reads TGTGCCAGCAGCTTAGGGGGGCCAGGGGAGGGCTCCTACAATGAGCAGTTCTTC. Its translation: CASSLGGPGEGSYNEQFF.